This T cell receptor (beta chain) is drawn from a study of tumor and adjacent non-tumor tissue in lung cancer. Study summary: Patients comprised 12 adenocarcinoma, a couple of squamous cell carcinoma and 1 small cell lung cancer.

No cell sorting was done before RNA was extracted from the tissue. Three rounds of nested PCR, following a modified ARM-PCR protocol, produced the TCRbeta library. A single record per CDR3 protein comes from TCRdb applying MiXCR to the multiplex PCR reads. The data hold 200,000 to 250,000 distinct CDR3 sequences, with about 76% observed a single time. The germline V and J ends were trimmed by 3 bases and 7 bases, with 13 bases remaining between them. CDR3 size: 15 residues. Looked up from germline, CDR1 is LGHNA and CDR2 is YSLEER. This clonotype was counted once. The conserved final phenylalanine or tryptophan is absent from the CDR3, which likely points to a read error.

This sequence originates from a man in his fifties or sixties with non-small cell lung cancer. The chain combines TRBV4-3 with TRBJ1-6; the D is unclear. Sequenced sample: lung tumor tissue. The CDR3 DNA follows: TGCGCCAGCAGCCAGGAGATAGGGAGGAATTCACCCCTCCACATT. Translated: CASSQEIGRNSPLHI.